This TCR beta chain was sequenced for a study of tumor-infiltrating lymphocytes in oesophageal squamous cell carcinoma. The CDR3 covers 16 residues. Germline-derived CDR1 and CDR2 are MGHDK and SYGVNS. From the PCR reads, TCRdb called clonotypes with MiXCR, one entry per CDR3 protein. The sample carries tens of thousands of distinct CDR3 sequences, about two fifths recorded once. The chain links TRBV25-1 to TRBJ2-4; D is unclear. The end of the DNA is better explained by TRBJ2-1, so the J call may be wrong. Sequenced sample: esophageal tumor tissue. The TCR was taken from a male donor with esophageal squamous cell carcinoma. The CDR3 nucleotides read TGTGCCAGCAGTGATCTCGGGTCAGTTTCTTACAATGAGCAGTTCTTC. Encoded protein: CASSDLGSVSYNEQFF.